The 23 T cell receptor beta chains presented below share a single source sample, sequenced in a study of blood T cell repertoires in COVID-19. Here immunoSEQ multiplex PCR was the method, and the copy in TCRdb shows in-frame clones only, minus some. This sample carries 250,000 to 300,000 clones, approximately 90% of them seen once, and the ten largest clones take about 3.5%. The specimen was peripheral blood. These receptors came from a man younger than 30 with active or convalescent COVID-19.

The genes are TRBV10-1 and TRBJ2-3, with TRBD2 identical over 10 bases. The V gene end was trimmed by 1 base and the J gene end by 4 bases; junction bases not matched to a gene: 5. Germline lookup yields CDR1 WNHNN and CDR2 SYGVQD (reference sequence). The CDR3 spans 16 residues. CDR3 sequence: CASSEYERGGADTQYF. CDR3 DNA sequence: TGCGCCAGCAGTGAGTACGAGCGGGGGGGCGCAGATACGCAGTATTTT.

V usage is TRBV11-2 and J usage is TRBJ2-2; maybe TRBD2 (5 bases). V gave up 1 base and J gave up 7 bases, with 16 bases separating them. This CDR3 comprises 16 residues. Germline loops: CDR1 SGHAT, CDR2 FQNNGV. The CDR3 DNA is TGTGCCAGCAGCTTAGCGCTTGCCCGAGGGATCGGGGAGCTGTTTTTT. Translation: CASSLALARGIGELFF.

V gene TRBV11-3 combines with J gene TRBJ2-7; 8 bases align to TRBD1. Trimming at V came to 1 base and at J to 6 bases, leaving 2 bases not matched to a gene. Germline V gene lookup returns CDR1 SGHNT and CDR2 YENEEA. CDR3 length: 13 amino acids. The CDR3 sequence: CASSLGQGREQYF. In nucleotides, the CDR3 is TGTGCCAGCAGCTTAGGACAGGGGCGCGAGCAGTACTTC. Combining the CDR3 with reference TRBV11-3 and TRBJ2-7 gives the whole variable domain EAGVVQSPRYKIIEKKQPVAFWCNPISGHNTLYWYLQNLGQGPELLIRYENEEAVDDSQLPKDRFSAERLKGVDSTLKIQPAELGDSAVYLCASSLGQGREQYFGPGTRLTVT.

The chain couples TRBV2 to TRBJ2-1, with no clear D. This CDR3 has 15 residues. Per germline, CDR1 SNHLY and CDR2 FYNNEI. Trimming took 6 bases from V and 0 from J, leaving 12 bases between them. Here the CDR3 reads CASSPSVSSYNEQFF. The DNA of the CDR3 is TGTGCCAGCAGCCCCTCGGTTAGCTCCTACAATGAGCAGTTCTTC.

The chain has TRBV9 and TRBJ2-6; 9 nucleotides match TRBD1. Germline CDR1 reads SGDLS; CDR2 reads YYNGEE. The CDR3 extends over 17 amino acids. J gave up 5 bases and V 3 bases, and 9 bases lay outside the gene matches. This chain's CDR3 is CASSARDRASRANVLTF. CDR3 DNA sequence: TGTGCCAGCAGCGCCCGGGACAGGGCTTCCCGGGCCAACGTCCTGACTTTC.

CDR3 loop: CASSLGLADYNEQFF. The CDR3 DNA follows: TGCGCCAGCAGCCTGGGACTAGCGGACTACAATGAGCAGTTCTTC. The V call is TRBV5-1, the J call TRBJ2-1, with 11 bases aligning to TRBD2. The CDR3 is 15 residues long. V dropped 4 bases and J dropped 3; count of bases not matched to a gene: 3. CDR1 is SGHRS and CDR2 is YFSETQ in the germline V gene. The full variable domain, its missing parts supplied by reference TRBV5-1 and TRBJ2-1, is KAGVTQTPRYLIKTRGQQVTLSCSPISGHRSVSWYQQTPGQGLQFLFEYFSETQRNKGNFPGRFSGRQFSNSRSEMNVSTLELGDSALYLCASSLGLADYNEQFFGPGTRLTVL.

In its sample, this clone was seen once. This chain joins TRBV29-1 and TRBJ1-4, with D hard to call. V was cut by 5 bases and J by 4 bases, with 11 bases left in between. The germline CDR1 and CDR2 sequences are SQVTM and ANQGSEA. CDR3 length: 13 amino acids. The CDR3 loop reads CSVLTRGNEKLFF. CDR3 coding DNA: TGCAGCGTTTTAACACGGGGTAATGAAAAACTGTTTTTT.

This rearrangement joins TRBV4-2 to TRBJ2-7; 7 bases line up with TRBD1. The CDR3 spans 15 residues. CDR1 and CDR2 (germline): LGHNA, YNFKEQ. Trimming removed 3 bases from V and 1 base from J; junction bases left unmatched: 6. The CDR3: CASSQAGTVSYEQYF. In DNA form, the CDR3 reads TGTGCCAGCAGCCAGGCCGGGACAGTGTCCTACGAGCAGTACTTC.

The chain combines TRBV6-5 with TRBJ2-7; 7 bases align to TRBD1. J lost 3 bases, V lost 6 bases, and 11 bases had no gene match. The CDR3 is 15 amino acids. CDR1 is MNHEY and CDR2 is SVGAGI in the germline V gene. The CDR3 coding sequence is TGTGCCAGCAGGCCGGGACAGCGCCTCGACTACGAGCAGTACTTC. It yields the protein CASRPGQRLDYEQYF.

This CDR3 reads CASIPGAGGAGEQYF. In DNA form, the CDR3 reads TGTGCCAGCATCCCGGGGGCGGGAGGTGCCGGGGAGCAGTACTTC. The chain carries TRBV6-6 and TRBJ2-7, with TRBD2 matching over 8 bases. This CDR3 comprises 15 residues. Germline CDR1 MNHNY, CDR2 SVGAGI (reference sequence). V shed 7 bases and J 7 bases; nucleotides not matched to a gene: 15.

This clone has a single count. The CDR3 spells CASSEFGTGAYGYTF. CDR3 nucleotide sequence: TGTGCCAGCAGTGAATTTGGGACAGGGGCCTATGGCTACACCTTC. V is TRBV25-1 and J is TRBJ1-2; 10 nucleotides line up with TRBD1. The CDR3 has 15 residues. The germline CDR1 and CDR2 sequences are MGHDK and SYGVNS. The V and J ends lost 1 base and 4 bases, in that order; junction bases with no gene match: 3.

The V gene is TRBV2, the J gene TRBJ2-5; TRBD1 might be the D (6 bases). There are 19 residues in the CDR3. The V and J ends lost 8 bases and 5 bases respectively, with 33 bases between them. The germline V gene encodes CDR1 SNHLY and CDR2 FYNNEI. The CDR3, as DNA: TGTGCCAGCCAGATCCGGCTTAATCTCAGGGGAGCATGGGAGGAGACCCAGTACTTC. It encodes CASQIRLNLRGAWEETQYF.

The CDR3 is CASSSRTGQGAYGANVLTF. DNA for the CDR3: TGTGCCAGCAGCTCTCGAACGGGACAGGGGGCCTATGGGGCCAACGTCCTGACTTTC. This rearrangement joins TRBV5-8 to TRBJ2-6; 12 positions agree with TRBD1. Germline V gene data show CDR1 as SGHTS and CDR2 as YDEGEE. This CDR3 has 19 amino acids. Trimming took 3 bases from V and 3 from J; bases not matched to a gene: 10.

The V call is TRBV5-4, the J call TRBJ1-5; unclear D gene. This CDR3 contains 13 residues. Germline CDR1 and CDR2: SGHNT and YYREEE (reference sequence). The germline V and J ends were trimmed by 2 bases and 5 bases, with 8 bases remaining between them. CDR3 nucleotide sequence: TGTGCCAGCAGCTTAGGGAGGGATCAGCCCCAGCATTTT. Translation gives CASSLGRDQPQHF.

The CDR3 DNA reads TGTGCCAGTAGTATAAGTTGGGACAGGGAGGCGAACATTCAGTACTTC. Its translation is CASSISWDREANIQYF. This chain connects TRBV19 to TRBJ2-4; 9 bases match TRBD1. Germline loops: CDR1 LNHDA, CDR2 SQIVND (reference sequence). Trimming cost V 2 bases and J 7 bases; bases outside gene matches: 9. This CDR3 comprises 16 residues.

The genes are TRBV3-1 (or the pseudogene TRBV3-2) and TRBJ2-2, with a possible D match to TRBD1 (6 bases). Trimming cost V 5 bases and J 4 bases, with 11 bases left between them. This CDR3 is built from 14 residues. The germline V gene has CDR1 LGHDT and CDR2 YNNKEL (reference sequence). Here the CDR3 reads CASSWDTPTGELFF. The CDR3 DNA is TGTGCCAGCAGCTGGGACACCCCCACCGGGGAGCTGTTTTTT.

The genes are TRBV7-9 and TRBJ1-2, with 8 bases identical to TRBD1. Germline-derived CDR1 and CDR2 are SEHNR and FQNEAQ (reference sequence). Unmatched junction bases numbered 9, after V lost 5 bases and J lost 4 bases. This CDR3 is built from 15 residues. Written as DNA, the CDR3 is TGTGCCAGCAGCGTCGACAGGGGCGGATTCTATGGCTACACCTTC. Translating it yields CASSVDRGGFYGYTF.

The DNA for the CDR3 is TGTGCCAGTAGTAGTCAAGGGGACTACAATGAGCAGTTCTTC. Protein product: CASSSQGDYNEQFF. The J gene is TRBJ2-1, the V gene TRBV19; maybe TRBD1 (5 bases). Trimming shortened V by 4 bases and J by 3 bases, and 10 bases separated the two germline ends. Germline lookup yields CDR1 LNHDA and CDR2 SQIVND (reference sequence). The CDR3 contains 14 residues.

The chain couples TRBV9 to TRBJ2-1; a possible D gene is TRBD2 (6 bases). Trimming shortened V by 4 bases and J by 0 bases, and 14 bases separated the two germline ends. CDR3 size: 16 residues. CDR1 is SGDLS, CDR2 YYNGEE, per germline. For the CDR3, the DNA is TGTGCCAGCAGCCCACGGGGAGGCCGCTCCTACAATGAGCAGTTCTTC. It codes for CASSPRGGRSYNEQFF. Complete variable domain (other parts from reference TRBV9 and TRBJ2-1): DSGVTQTPKHLITATGQRVTLRCSPRSGDLSVYWYQQSLDQGLQFLIQYYNGEERAKGNILERFSAQQFPDLHSELNLSSLELGDSALYFCASSPRGGRSYNEQFFGPGTRLTVL.

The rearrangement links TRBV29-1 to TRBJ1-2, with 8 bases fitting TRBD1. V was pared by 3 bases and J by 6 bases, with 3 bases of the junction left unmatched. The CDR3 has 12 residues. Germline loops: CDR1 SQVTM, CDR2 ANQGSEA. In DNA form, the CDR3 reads TGCAGCGTTGACAGGGGGCCGGATGGCTACACCTTC. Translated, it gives CSVDRGPDGYTF. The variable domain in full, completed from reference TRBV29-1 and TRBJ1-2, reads SAVISQKPSRDICQRGTSLTIQCQVDSQVTMMFWYRQQPGQSLTLIATANQGSEATYESGFVIDKFPISRPNLTFSTLTVSNMSPEDSSIYLCSVDRGPDGYTFGSGTRLTVV.

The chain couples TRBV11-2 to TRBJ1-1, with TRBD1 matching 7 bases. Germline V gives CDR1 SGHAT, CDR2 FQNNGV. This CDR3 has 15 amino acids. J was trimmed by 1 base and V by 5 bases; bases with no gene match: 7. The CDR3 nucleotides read TGTGCCAGCAGCCCCTTACAGGGGAAGAACACTGAAGCTTTCTTT. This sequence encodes CASSPLQGKNTEAFF.

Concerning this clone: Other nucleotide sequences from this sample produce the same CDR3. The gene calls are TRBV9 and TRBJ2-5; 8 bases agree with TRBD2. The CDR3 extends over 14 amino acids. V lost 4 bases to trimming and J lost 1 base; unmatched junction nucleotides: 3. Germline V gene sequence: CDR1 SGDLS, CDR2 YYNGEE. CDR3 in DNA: TGTGCCAGCAGCCCACGGGGGGGCCAAGAGACCCAGTACTTC. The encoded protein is CASSPRGGQETQYF.

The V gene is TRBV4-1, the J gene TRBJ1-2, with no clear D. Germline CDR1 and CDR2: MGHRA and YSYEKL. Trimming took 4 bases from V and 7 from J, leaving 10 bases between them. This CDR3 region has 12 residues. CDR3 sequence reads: CASSPGGFGYTF. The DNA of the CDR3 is TGCGCCAGCAGCCCGGGAGGATTTGGCTACACCTTC.